The present T cell receptor (beta chain) was sequenced within a study of response to subunit inactivated influenza vaccine. TCRdb called the RT-PCR reads again in MiXCR, with one record for every CDR3 protein. The sample lists around 480,000 distinct CDR3 sequences, 16% occurring once. Findings and caveats of the study: Each seasonal influenza vaccination recruits few new T cells, the authors suggested.

This clonotype was seen only a few times. Its antigen is unknown. Per germline, CDR1 DFQATT and CDR2 SNEGSKA (reference sequence). V dropped 3 bases and J dropped 7 bases, with 15 bases sitting between them. The CDR3 runs to 14 residues. The input for sequencing was CD4+ T cells sorted from PBMCs, taken less than 30 months after vaccination. This TCR was sampled from a man between 50 and 69 years old who received an inactivated influenza vaccine. The J gene is TRBJ1-4, the V gene TRBV20-1; the D gene is possibly TRBD1 (5 bases). CDR3 nucleotide sequence: TGCAGTGCTAGCGGGGGGGACGCACCTGAAAAACTGTTTTTT. It yields the protein CSASGGDAPEKLFF.